A single sample is the source of the 23 T cell receptor beta chains below, sequenced in a study of vaccination and CD4 T cells after COVID-19. With the Oncomine TCR Beta short-read assay, DNA from cultured CD4+ T cells was sequenced. TCRdb used MiXCR to reprocess the PCR reads, holding one entry per CDR3 protein. This repertoire shows roughly 14,000 distinct CDR3 sequences, roughly 55% found once; its top ten account for over 15%. These receptors' targets are unknown. The treatment: approximately 9-day PBMC culture with coronavirus spike peptide pools or control peptides (ViraFEST assay). Material for sequencing was CD4+ T cells from blood, cultured in vitro. The receptors stem from a human donor who had recovered from COVID-19.

V gene TRBV2 combines with J gene TRBJ2-1; 7 bases agree with TRBD2. Germline loops: CDR1 SNHLY, CDR2 FYNNEI. There are 16 residues in the CDR3. The V gene end was trimmed by 3 bases and the J gene end by 5 bases; junction bases not matched to a gene: 10. CDR3 region: CASSDSGGSRDNEQFF. The CDR3 nucleotides are TGTGCCAGCAGTGATTCCGGCGGGAGTAGAGACAATGAGCAGTTCTTC.

The rearrangement joins TRBV2 to TRBJ1-5, with D hard to call. The CDR3 runs to 15 residues. From germline, CDR1 is SNHLY and CDR2 FYNNEI. The ends were cut back, 1 base at V and 2 bases at J, with 9 bases in the middle. The CDR3: CASSEGGYGNQPQHF. CDR3 in DNA: TGTGCCAGCAGTGAAGGGGGATATGGCAATCAGCCCCAGCATTTT.

This clonotype came up a few times. This chain uses TRBV28 with TRBJ2-3; perhaps D is TRBD1 or TRBD2 (5 bases each). The ends were cut back, 5 bases at V and 2 bases at J, with 14 bases in the middle. The CDR3 is 15 amino acids. The germline gives CDR1 MDHEN, CDR2 SYDVKM. Written as DNA, the CDR3 is TGTGCCAGCAGTGAGGGGCAAGCGGACACAGATACGCAGTATTTT. This translates into CASSEGQADTDTQYF. Complete variable domain (other parts from reference TRBV28 and TRBJ2-3): DVKVTQSSRYLVKRTGEKVFLECVQDMDHENMFWYRQDPGLGLRLIYFSYDVKMKEKGDIPEGYSVSREKKERFSLILESASTNQTSMYLCASSEGQADTDTQYFGPGTRLTVL.

The chain combines TRBV7-3 with TRBJ2-1, with 11 positions matching TRBD2. After removal of 5 bases from V and 4 bases from J, the junction contained 7 bases not matched to a gene. There are 16 residues in the CDR3. Germline CDR1 SGHTA, CDR2 FQGTGA. The CDR3 nucleotides read TGTGCCAGCAGCCCTCCGGGACTAGCGGATTACAATGAGCAGTTCTTC. This gives the protein CASSPPGLADYNEQFF.

This chain links TRBV18 with TRBJ1-1; 7 bases agree with TRBD1. The germline CDR1 and CDR2 sequences are KGHSH and LQKENI. The CDR3 is 14 amino acids. The junction had 7 bases not matched to a gene; V was cut back by 5 bases and J by 4 bases. The CDR3 here is CASSRQSGGTEAFF. For the CDR3, the DNA is TGTGCCAGCTCAAGACAATCAGGGGGCACTGAAGCTTTCTTT.

The chain carries TRBV7-9 and TRBJ2-1; TRBD2 matches at 10 bases. The CDR3 sequence is 15 residues long. CDR1 is SEHNR, CDR2 FQNEAQ, per germline (reference sequence). After removal of 3 bases from V and 10 bases from J, the junction contained 9 bases not matched to a gene. CDR3 in amino acids: CASSFGLAGDGEQFF. Written as DNA, the CDR3 is TGTGCCAGCAGCTTTGGTCTAGCGGGAGACGGGGAGCAGTTCTTC.

On this clonotype: This CDR3 fails to terminate in the conserved phenylalanine or tryptophan, so it likely reflects a read error. The chain joins TRBV7-9 to TRBJ2-1, with 10 nucleotides matching TRBD2. Germline V gene data show CDR1 as SEHNR and CDR2 as FQNEAQ (reference sequence). V shed 8 bases and J 10 bases; nucleotides not matched to a gene: 8. This CDR3 is 13 amino acids long. The CDR3 is CASREREGLEQFL. CDR3 sequence (DNA): TGTGCCAGCCGAGAGCGGGAGGGCTTAGAGCAGTTCCTC.

This clonotype is medium-sized within its sample. The rearrangement links TRBV19 to TRBJ1-2; 7 positions agree with TRBD1. V lost 5 bases, J lost 4 bases, and 7 bases stayed unmatched. The CDR3 loop spans 14 amino acids. The germline V gene encodes CDR1 LNHDA and CDR2 SQIVND (reference sequence). Written as DNA, the CDR3 is TGTGCCAGTAGTTCTTGGGACAGAGTCTATGGCTACACCTTC. This sequence encodes CASSSWDRVYGYTF.

The chain employs TRBV12-3 or TRBV12-4 and TRBJ2-7; 10 bases align to TRBD1. This CDR3 comprises 17 residues. With 5 bases clipped from V and 6 bases from J, the junction kept 16 bases outside the gene matches. The CDR3 here is CASSPHRDRGRAVEQYF. The CDR3, as DNA: TGTGCCAGCAGTCCGCACCGTGACAGGGGGCGCGCTGTCGAGCAGTACTTC.

This clonotype was recorded a few times. This chain connects TRBV2 to TRBJ2-5; the D call may be TRBD1 or TRBD2 (5 bases each). V lost 3 bases to trimming and J lost 4 bases, with 9 bases between them. CDR3 length: 13 residues. Germline lookup yields CDR1 SNHLY and CDR2 FYNNEI. The CDR3 is CASSEQGRETQYF. The DNA for the CDR3 is TGTGCCAGCAGTGAGCAGGGACGAGAGACCCAGTACTTC.

The V gene is TRBV14, the J gene TRBJ2-7, with D perhaps being TRBD1 or TRBD2 (5 bases each). CDR1 and CDR2 from the germline V gene are SGHDN and FVKESK. The CDR3 totals 14 residues. With 4 bases removed from V and 5 bases from J, the gap between germline ends came to 15 bases. In DNA form, the CDR3 reads TGTGCCAGCAGCCCGGGACCCCGCCCCCACGAGCAGTACTTC. Protein: CASSPGPRPHEQYF.

This chain joins TRBV28 and TRBJ2-2, with TRBD1 matching over 12 bases. This CDR3 contains 18 residues. The germline gives CDR1 MDHEN, CDR2 SYDVKM. The junction had 12 bases not matched to a gene; V was cut back by 6 bases and J by 4 bases. In nucleotides, the CDR3 is TGTGCCAGCAGCTACCTAGGCCGGGACAGGGGGCGCACCGGGGAGCTGTTTTTT. It specifies CASSYLGRDRGRTGELFF.

This sequence joins TRBV7-3 and TRBJ2-5, with TRBD2 identical over 7 bases. V dropped 4 bases and J dropped 5; count of bases not matched to a gene: 4. Germline V CDR1 and CDR2: SGHTA, FQGTGA. CDR3 length: 13 amino acids. CDR3 amino acids: CASSSQGGETQYF. CDR3 coding DNA: TGTGCCAGCAGCTCTCAGGGAGGGGAGACCCAGTACTTC. Full variable domain (rest looked up from reference TRBV7-3 and TRBJ2-5): GAGVSQTPSNKVTEKGKYVELRCDPISGHTALYWYRQSLGQGPEFLIYFQGTGAADDSGLPNDRFFAVRPEGSVSTLKIQRTERGDSAVYLCASSSQGGETQYFGPGTRLLVL.

In its sample, this clonotype was seen a few times. The gene calls are TRBV19 and TRBJ1-5, with 8 bases matching TRBD1. The CDR3 consists of 14 residues. After removal of 5 bases from V and 7 bases from J, the junction contained 7 bases not matched to a gene. Germline CDR1 reads LNHDA; CDR2 reads SQIVND (reference sequence). CDR3 sequence reads: CASSVSTGDQPQHF. The DNA for the CDR3 is TGTGCCAGTAGTGTCTCGACAGGGGACCAGCCCCAGCATTTT.

This rearrangement joins TRBV20-1 to TRBJ2-4; 9 bases line up with TRBD1. The CDR3 is made up of 14 amino acids. CDR1 and CDR2 (germline): DFQATT, SNEGSKA (reference sequence). The ends lost 5 bases at V and 0 bases at J; junction bases unmatched: 2. CDR3 sequence (DNA): TGCAGTGCTGGACAGGGGCTAGCCAAAAACATTCAGTACTTC. Translated, it gives CSAGQGLAKNIQYF.

The J gene is TRBJ2-1, the V gene TRBV6-1; 8 bases are a match to TRBD2. Germline V gene data show CDR1 as MNHNS and CDR2 as SASEGT. The ends lost 11 bases at V and 7 bases at J; junction bases unmatched: 13. This CDR3 comprises 14 residues. The CDR3 bases are TGTGCCTCCAGGAACGGGAGGGCGGCTAATGAGCAGTTCTTC. Translation gives CASRNGRAANEQFF.

The V and J genes are TRBV4-1 and TRBJ1-2; possible D gene TRBD1, 5 bases. With 4 bases removed from V and 5 bases from J, the gap between germline ends came to 8 bases. This CDR3 is 12 amino acids long. Germline V gene lookup returns CDR1 MGHRA and CDR2 YSYEKL. In DNA form, the CDR3 reads TGCGCCAGCAGCCGGGACGAATATGGCTACACCTTC. This codes for CASSRDEYGYTF.

The chain links TRBV7-9 to TRBJ2-7, with D possibly matching TRBD1 (5 bases). CDR1 and CDR2 (germline): SEHNR, FQNEAQ (reference sequence). This CDR3 is built from 13 residues. The V end lost 5 bases, the J end lost 2 bases, and 10 bases lay between the germline ends. CDR3 sequence reads: CASSKTVTYEQYF. CDR3 sequence (DNA): TGTGCCAGCAGCAAGACAGTAACCTACGAGCAGTACTTC. Based on the CDR3 plus reference TRBV7-9 and TRBJ2-7, the full variable domain is DTGVSQNPRHKITKRGQNVTFRCDPISEHNRLYWYRQTLGQGPEFLTYFQNEAQLEKSRLLSDRFSAERPKGSFSTLEIQRTEQGDSAMYLCASSKTVTYEQYFGPGTRLTVT.

The V gene is TRBV9, the J gene TRBJ1-5; a weak D match, TRBD1 (5 bases). Germline values: CDR1 SGDLS, CDR2 YYNGEE. The V gene lost 4 bases and the J gene lost 0 bases, with 11 bases spanning the gap. CDR3 length: 15 residues. The CDR3 region has the DNA TGTGCCAGCAGCCCAGGGCACCATAGCAATCAGCCCCAGCATTTT. Translated: CASSPGHHSNQPQHF.

V and J are TRBV5-1 and TRBJ1-2; no firm D call. Trimming cost V 0 bases and J 1 base, with 4 bases left between them. CDR1 is SGHRS and CDR2 is YFSETQ in the germline V gene. The CDR3 is 13 residues long. CDR3 DNA: TGCGCCAGCAGCTTGGGGGATAACTATGGCTACACCTTC. This gives the protein CASSLGDNYGYTF.

The chain employs TRBV11-2 and TRBJ2-5, with a tentative D call TRBD2 (7 bases). The V gene's germline CDR1 is SGHAT and CDR2 FQNNGV. The CDR3 loop spans 14 amino acids. V was trimmed by 0 bases and J by 5 bases, leaving 10 bases between them. CDR3: CASSLDPGGETQYF. For the CDR3, the DNA is TGTGCCAGCAGCTTAGATCCGGGGGGCGAGACCCAGTACTTC.

V is TRBV29-1 and J is TRBJ1-5; perhaps TRBD1 as D (6 bases). CDR1 and CDR2 (germline): SQVTM, ANQGSEA. There are 13 residues in the CDR3. V was trimmed by 7 bases and J by 7 bases, leaving 17 bases between them. The CDR3 DNA follows: TGCAGCGGGGGGGCCGGGCTAGGGCAGCCCCAGCATTTT. It is translated as CSGGAGLGQPQHF.

The chain carries TRBV6-1 and TRBJ1-1; D ambiguous. The germline gives CDR1 MNHNS, CDR2 SASEGT. V was trimmed by 6 bases and J by 11 bases, leaving 19 bases between them. The CDR3 spans 13 residues. CDR3 residues: CASRETPRREAFF. The DNA for the CDR3 is TGTGCCAGCAGAGAGACACCCAGAAGGGAGGCTTTCTTT.